A single sample is the source of the 14 T cell receptor beta chains below, sequenced in a study of T cells after yellow fever vaccination. One entry per CDR3 protein, called by TCRdb with MiXCR from the 5' RACE reads. This sample carries just under 600,000 distinct CDR3 sequences, roughly 14% of them seen once, and the ten largest clones take over 12%. The sequencing here drew on PBMCs, taken on the day of the yellow fever booster vaccination. These receptors were obtained from a man aged 25-45 years who received the YFV17D yellow fever vaccine.

V gene TRBV10-3 combines with J gene TRBJ2-7; 8 bases line up with TRBD1. With 10 bases clipped from V and 2 bases from J, the junction kept 7 bases outside the gene matches. Germline values: CDR1 ENHRY, CDR2 SYGVKD. This CDR3 spans 13 amino acids. The CDR3 coding sequence is TGTGCCACCGCTCGACAGGGGACCTACGAGCAGTACTTC. Residues: CATARQGTYEQYF.

This clonotype was detected only a few times. DNA for the CDR3: TGTGCCAGCAGCTTACGCGGGAACGAGTACAATGAGCAGTTCTTC. It yields the protein CASSLRGNEYNEQFF. The chain links TRBV7-3 to TRBJ2-1; a weak D match, TRBD2 (6 bases). The V end was cut by 2 bases, the J end by 4 bases, with 12 bases between. Germline CDR1 is SGHTA and CDR2 is FQGTGA. The CDR3 consists of 15 residues.

This chain connects TRBV27 to TRBJ2-3; no clear D. Trimming removed 7 bases from V and 2 bases from J, with 10 bases in between. Germline loops: CDR1 MNHEY, CDR2 SMNVEV (reference sequence). The CDR3 is made up of 13 amino acids. The DNA for the CDR3 is TGTGCCAGCAAAGACACCAACACAGATACGCAGTATTTT. This encodes CASKDTNTDTQYF.

This clonotype was counted only a few times. The chain links TRBV20-1 to TRBJ1-5, with 9 bases matching TRBD1. Germline V CDR1 and CDR2: DFQATT, SNEGSKA (reference sequence). V lost 2 bases and J lost 0; bases outside the gene matches: 14. This CDR3 has 19 residues. The CDR3 region is CSARSTGTGSTYSNQPQHF. Written as DNA, the CDR3 is TGCAGTGCTAGATCTACCGGGACAGGGTCGACCTATAGCAATCAGCCCCAGCATTTT.

Worth noting for this clonotype: The junction departs from the called germline gene at one end, perhaps through a read error. The rearrangement uses TRBV23-1 and TRBJ2-2; maybe TRBD2 (6 bases). TRBV23-1 is given ORF status, its function remaining uncertain. This CDR3 spans 15 amino acids. The CDR3 region is CASSQSGGPTGGLFF. The CDR3 nucleotides read TGCGCCAGCAGTCAATCGGGGGGTCCAACCGGGGGGCTGTTTTTT.

This clonotype was observed a few times. One base away lies a much larger clone, so this may be a sequencing read error. The chain has TRBV5-4 and TRBJ2-3; D gene ambiguous. Trimming shortened V by 3 bases and J by 2 bases, and 4 bases separated the two germline ends. The germline gives CDR1 SGHNT, CDR2 YYREEE (reference sequence). The CDR3 runs to 12 residues. The CDR3 DNA sequence: TGTGCCAGCAGCTCCCCCACAGATACGCAGTATTTT. Translation gives CASSSPTDTQYF. The full variable domain, completed using reference TRBV5-4 and TRBJ2-3, is ETGVTQSPTHLIKTRGQQVTLRCSSQSGHNTVSWYQQALGQGPQFIFQYYREEENGRGNFPPRFSGLQFPNYSSELNVNALELDDSALYLCASSSPTDTQYFGPGTRLTVL.

The chain has TRBV20-1 and TRBJ1-5; TRBD1 aligns across 7 bases. Germline CDR1 DFQATT, CDR2 SNEGSKA (reference sequence). V gave up 3 bases and J gave up 2 bases; unmatched junction bases: 13. The CDR3 consists of 17 residues. This chain's CDR3 is CSARFSGQRPGNQPQHF. CDR3 nucleotide sequence: TGCAGTGCTAGGTTCTCGGGACAGAGGCCTGGCAATCAGCCCCAGCATTTT.

This clonotype has at least ten counts. The V gene is TRBV6-2 or TRBV6-3, the J gene TRBJ2-1, with D perhaps TRBD1 or TRBD2 (6 bases each). V was clipped by 7 bases and J by 2 bases, with 9 bases between them. Germline assignment: CDR1 MNHEY and CDR2 SVGEGT. This CDR3 has 13 amino acids. In DNA form, the CDR3 reads TGTGCCAGCATAGGGGGGACCTACAATGAGCAGTTCTTC. This codes for CASIGGTYNEQFF.

The chain uses TRBV19 and TRBJ1-5; D gene unclear. Trimming took off 7 bases at V and 3 bases at J, with 13 bases between the two ends. The CDR3 extends over 14 amino acids. Per the germline V gene, CDR1 is LNHDA and CDR2 is SQIVND (reference sequence). This chain's CDR3 is CASTPRDFNQPQHF. The CDR3 DNA reads as TGTGCCAGTACCCCCCGGGATTTCAATCAGCCCCAGCATTTT.

There are a few counts of this clonotype. This chain connects TRBV7-2 to TRBJ2-1; 8 bases line up with TRBD2. V dropped 8 bases and J dropped 4; count of bases not matched to a gene: 13. The CDR3 spans 16 residues. In germline, CDR1 is SGHTA, CDR2 FQGNSA. The DNA of the CDR3 is TGTGCCAGCGATAGCCTCGGGAGGGGCTCATACAATGAGCAGTTCTTC. Its translation is CASDSLGRGSYNEQFF.

This clonotype appeared a few times. The gene calls are TRBV18 and TRBJ2-1, with 10 bases that match TRBD2. From germline, CDR1 is KGHSH and CDR2 LQKENI. V shed 4 bases and J 9 bases; nucleotides not matched to a gene: 12. This CDR3 is built from 16 residues. As DNA, the CDR3 is TGTGCCAGCTCACTCCTTACGGCTAGCGGGAGTCCTGAGCAGTTCTTC. This encodes CASSLLTASGSPEQFF. Looking up the rest from reference TRBV18 and TRBJ2-1 gives the full variable domain: NAGVMQNPRHLVRRRGQEARLRCSPMKGHSHVYWYRQLPEEGLKFMVYLQKENIIDESGMPKERFSAEFPKEGPSILRIQQVVRGDSAAYFCASSLLTASGSPEQFFGPGTRLTVL.

This clonotype was counted only a few times. CDR3 sequence (DNA): TGTGCCAGCAGTTATAGAACCGGGACAGGGCACACTGAAGCTTTCTTT. It encodes CASSYRTGTGHTEAFF. This chain uses TRBV6-5 with TRBJ1-1; 9 bases map to TRBD1. In germline, CDR1 is MNHEY, CDR2 SVGAGI. The CDR3 has 16 amino acids. Unmatched junction bases numbered 8, after V lost 3 bases and J lost 3 bases.

V is TRBV24-1 and J is TRBJ2-1; no reliable D call. Germline V gene sequence: CDR1 KGHDR, CDR2 SFDVKD. The V and J ends lost 5 bases and 5 bases respectively, with 15 bases between them. This CDR3 contains 15 residues. Here the CDR3 DNA reads TGTGCCACCAGTGGCCTGGGGTCGGAAGACAATGAGCAGTTCTTC. Protein sequence: CATSGLGSEDNEQFF.

This CDR3 reads CASSSGLFGYNEQFF. The DNA of the CDR3 is TGTGCCAGCAGCTCGGGATTATTTGGGTACAATGAGCAGTTCTTC. The chain links TRBV11-2 to TRBJ2-1, with a tentative D call TRBD2 (5 bases). This CDR3 contains 15 residues. V lost 4 bases and J lost 4, with 14 bases in between. Germline CDR1 reads SGHAT; CDR2 reads FQNNGV.